The TCR beta chain under discussion was sequenced for a study of blood T cell repertoires in COVID-19. Study overall: Sample material is recorded as cDNA or gDNA derived from T cells, B-cell-depleted T cells, or PBMCs.

In the original analysis: Estimates of nucleated cell counts were drawn from the amplification of reference gene primers. Profiled with immunoSEQ multiplex PCR; TCRdb holds only in-frame clones, not every one. Clonal size and the V and J genes are those of that table, whereas D and trimming came from the DNA. The sample carries approximately 300,000 clones, more than 85% recorded once. The sample comprised peripheral blood. The receptor's source is a man under 40 with acute or convalescent COVID-19.

The CDR3 is CASSSGGYNSPLHF. CDR3 in DNA: TGTGCCAGCAGCTCCGGAGGCTATAATTCACCCCTCCACTTT. The V and J genes are TRBV9 and TRBJ1-6, with D uncertain. The CDR3 contains 14 residues. The germline V gene has CDR1 SGDLS and CDR2 YYNGEE. Trimming left V 4 bases short and J 3 bases short, with 8 bases between.